Below are 6 T cell receptor beta chains sequenced from a single sample in a study of blood T cells in healthy people across ages. Using a J-beta primer mix together with a sample-barcoded 5' primer, a second PCR was run for about 6 to 12 cycles. TCRdb used MiXCR to reprocess the 5' RACE reads, holding one entry per CDR3 protein. This table has approximately 960,000 distinct CDR3 sequences, almost 30% appearing once. This sample was shared with a second study, whose subject was T cells of mothers and their children.

The sequencing sample was made of blood. All receptors derive from a woman between 35 and 50 years old in good health.

This clonotype came up many times. The J gene is TRBJ1-1, the V gene TRBV7-2; D is unclear. This CDR3 is built from 14 residues. Germline V CDR1 and CDR2: SGHTA, FQGNSA. V was clipped by 1 base and J by 1 base, with 7 bases between them. The CDR3: CASSLVGRNTEAFF. The CDR3 DNA reads as TGTGCCAGCAGCTTAGTCGGGAGGAACACTGAAGCTTTCTTT.

The chain combines TRBV5-1 with TRBJ2-7; D may be TRBD2 (6 bases). The V end was cut by 4 bases, the J end by 2 bases, with 10 bases between. This CDR3 is built from 13 residues. Germline values: CDR1 SGHRS, CDR2 YFSETQ. DNA of the CDR3: TGCGCCAGCAGCCCCCGGGGGACCTACGAGCAGTACTTC. Translation gives CASSPRGTYEQYF.

The chain is built from TRBV7-9 and TRBJ1-2; 9 bases align to TRBD1. The CDR3 spans 15 residues. V was pared by 5 bases and J by 6 bases, with 10 bases of the junction left unmatched. Germline values: CDR1 SEHNR, CDR2 FQNEAQ (reference sequence). The CDR3 loop reads CASSTPGTGLHGYTF. The CDR3 nucleotides read TGTGCCAGCAGCACCCCCGGGACAGGGTTGCATGGCTACACCTTC.

This clonotype was seen repeatedly, ten times or more. The chain links TRBV20-1 to TRBJ1-1; perhaps TRBD1 as D (5 bases). Per germline, CDR1 DFQATT and CDR2 SNEGSKA (reference sequence). Trimming removed 2 bases at V and 1 base at J, with 14 bases between. This CDR3 is 15 amino acids long. CDR3: CSARSRVWENTEAFF. For the CDR3, the DNA is TGCAGTGCTAGATCCAGGGTTTGGGAGAACACTGAAGCTTTCTTT.

This clonotype has ten or more counts. This chain links TRBV29-1 with TRBJ1-2; the D is unclear. V gave up 4 bases and J gave up 4 bases, with 10 bases separating them. This CDR3 spans 12 amino acids. From germline, CDR1 is SQVTM and CDR2 ANQGSEA. For the CDR3, the DNA is TGCAGCGTTGGAAACGCCGGCTATGGCTACACCTTC. It is translated as CSVGNAGYGYTF.

This chain links TRBV20-1 with TRBJ1-5; D gene ambiguous. The CDR3 runs to 15 residues. Germline lookup yields CDR1 DFQATT and CDR2 SNEGSKA (reference sequence). The ends were cut back, 0 bases at V and 3 bases at J, with 12 bases in the middle. The CDR3 bases are TGCAGTGCTAGAGAAACGAGGCGGAACAATCAGCCCCAGCATTTT. Residues: CSARETRRNNQPQHF.